Below, 4 T cell receptor beta chains from the same sample are listed, as sequenced in a study of a mutant IDH1 vaccine in newly diagnosed glioma. Their specific antigens are unknown. Profiled with immunoSEQ multiplex PCR; TCRdb holds only in-frame clones, not every one. The table shows about 56,000 clones, with under 85% occurring only once. Stated time point: week 47, end of study. Every single dose of the vaccine, 300 ug of mutant IDH1 20-mer peptide, came with topical imiquimod. The sequenced sample was PBMCs, obtained from a glioma patient whose treatment included an IDH1 peptide vaccine. Receptors were obtained from a woman between 45 and 65 years old with glioma.

The chain employs TRBV9 and TRBJ1-2, with D possibly TRBD1 on 6 matching bases. The CDR3 is 15 amino acids. The V end lost 3 bases, the J end lost 2 bases, and 14 bases lay between the germline ends. Germline V gene data show CDR1 as SGDLS and CDR2 as YYNGEE. The CDR3 DNA reads TGTGCCAGCAGCGACCCCGACAGGCGAAACTATGGCTACACCTTC. This encodes CASSDPDRRNYGYTF.

The rearrangement joins TRBV5-6 to TRBJ1-2; no definite D call. This CDR3 contains 15 residues. In germline, CDR1 is SGHDT, CDR2 YYEEEE. V lost 0 bases and J 7 bases, leaving 16 bases between the germline ends. CDR3 nucleotides: TGTGCCAGCAGCTTGGGAGACTCCGGGTGGAGTGGCTACACCTTC. It specifies CASSLGDSGWSGYTF. The whole variable domain, remainder taken from reference TRBV5-6 and TRBJ1-2, is DAGVTQSPTHLIKTRGQQVTLRCSPKSGHDTVSWYQQALGQGPQFIFQYYEEEERQRGNFPDRFSGHQFPNYSSELNVNALLLGDSALYLCASSLGDSGWSGYTFGSGTRLTVV.

In this sample, this clone turned up a few times. The rearrangement joins TRBV30 to TRBJ2-1; D gene unclear. The CDR3 covers 14 residues. CDR1 is GTSNPN and CDR2 is SVGIG in the germline V gene (reference sequence). Trimming left V 1 base short and J 8 bases short, with 15 bases between. CDR3 protein: CAWSADMRRDEQFF. The CDR3 DNA reads TGTGCCTGGAGTGCCGATATGAGAAGGGATGAGCAGTTCTTC.

V and J are TRBV6-1 and TRBJ2-5; D perhaps matches TRBD1 (5 bases). CDR1 and CDR2 from the germline V gene are MNHNS and SASEGT. CDR3 length: 16 amino acids. V was pared by 3 bases and J by 4 bases, with 18 bases between. Here the CDR3 DNA reads TGTGCCAGCAGTGAGTTGGGGCGGCTCGCCTCAGAGACCCAGTACTTC. It yields the protein CASSELGRLASETQYF.